This is a list of T cell receptor beta chains from one sample in a study of CD8 T cells in Susac syndrome. From the immunoSEQ multiplex PCR reads, TCRdb called clonotypes with MiXCR, one entry per CDR3 protein. The table lists roughly 200,000 distinct CDR3 sequences, roughly 92% of them singletons, with 0.12% in the top ten. The sequencing sample was made of CD4+ T cells from PBMCs. The receptors shown here come from a human donor with Susac syndrome. The CDR3 runs from the conserved cysteine through the conserved F or W. Expanded clones get a size class; other rows say once, few or many, or leave the size out.

j_call: TRBJ2-1; v_call: TRBV30; clone_size: .; cdr3_length: 14; cdr3_aa: CACPDMSSYNEQFF
j_call: TRBJ1-1; v_call: TRBV7-3; clone_size: .; cdr3_length: 15; cdr3_aa: CASSLTGQLNTEAFF
j_call: TRBJ2-2; v_call: TRBV6-5; clone_size: .; cdr3_length: 16; cdr3_aa: CASSYYRVTNTGELFF
j_call: TRBJ2-6; v_call: TRBV28; clone_size: .; cdr3_length: 17; cdr3_aa: CASSLRTVSSGANVLTF
j_call: TRBJ2-5; v_call: TRBV2; clone_size: once; cdr3_length: 13; cdr3_aa: CASSVDRQETQYF
j_call: TRBJ1-1; v_call: TRBV5-6; clone_size: .; cdr3_length: 16; cdr3_aa: CASSLLGQTSNTEAFF
j_call: TRBJ1-6; v_call: TRBV2; clone_size: .; cdr3_length: 14; cdr3_aa: CASTRDTKVSPLHF
j_call: TRBJ2-3; v_call: TRBV10-3; clone_size: .; cdr3_length: 13; cdr3_aa: CAHSGGAEDTQYF
j_call: TRBJ2-7; v_call: TRBV30; clone_size: .; cdr3_length: 14; cdr3_aa: CAWSPGTVTYEQYF
j_call: TRBJ1-6; v_call: TRBV20-1; clone_size: .; cdr3_length: 13; cdr3_aa: CSAWDREGSPLHF